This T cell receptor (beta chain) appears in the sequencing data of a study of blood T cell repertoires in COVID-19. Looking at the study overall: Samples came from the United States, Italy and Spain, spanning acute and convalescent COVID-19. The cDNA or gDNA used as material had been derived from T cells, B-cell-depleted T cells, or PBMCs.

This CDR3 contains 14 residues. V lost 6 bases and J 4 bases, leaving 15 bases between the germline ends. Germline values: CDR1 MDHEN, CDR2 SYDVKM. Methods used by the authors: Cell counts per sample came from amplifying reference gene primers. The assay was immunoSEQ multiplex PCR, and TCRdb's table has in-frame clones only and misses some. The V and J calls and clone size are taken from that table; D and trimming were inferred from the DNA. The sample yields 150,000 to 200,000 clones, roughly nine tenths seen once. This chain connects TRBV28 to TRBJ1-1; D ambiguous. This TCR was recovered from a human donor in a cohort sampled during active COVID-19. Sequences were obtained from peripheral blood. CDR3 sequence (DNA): TGTGCCAGCAGAACGCCTGGAGTAGGCACTGAAGCTTTCTTT. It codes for CASRTPGVGTEAFF.